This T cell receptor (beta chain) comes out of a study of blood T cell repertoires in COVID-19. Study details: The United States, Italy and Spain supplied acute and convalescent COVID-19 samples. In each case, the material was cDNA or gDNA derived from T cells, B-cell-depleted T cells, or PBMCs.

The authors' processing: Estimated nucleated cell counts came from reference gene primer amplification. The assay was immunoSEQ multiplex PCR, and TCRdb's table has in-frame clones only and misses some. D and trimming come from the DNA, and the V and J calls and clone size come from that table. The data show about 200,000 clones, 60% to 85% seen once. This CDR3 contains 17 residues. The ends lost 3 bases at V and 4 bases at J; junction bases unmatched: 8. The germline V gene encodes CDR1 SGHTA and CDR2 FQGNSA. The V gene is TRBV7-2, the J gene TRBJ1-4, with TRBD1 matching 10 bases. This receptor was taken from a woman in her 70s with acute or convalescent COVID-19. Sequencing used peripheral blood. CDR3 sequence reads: CASSLAGTGAFNEKLFF. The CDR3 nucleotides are TGTGCCAGCAGCTTGGCCGGGACAGGGGCCTTTAATGAAAAACTGTTTTTT.